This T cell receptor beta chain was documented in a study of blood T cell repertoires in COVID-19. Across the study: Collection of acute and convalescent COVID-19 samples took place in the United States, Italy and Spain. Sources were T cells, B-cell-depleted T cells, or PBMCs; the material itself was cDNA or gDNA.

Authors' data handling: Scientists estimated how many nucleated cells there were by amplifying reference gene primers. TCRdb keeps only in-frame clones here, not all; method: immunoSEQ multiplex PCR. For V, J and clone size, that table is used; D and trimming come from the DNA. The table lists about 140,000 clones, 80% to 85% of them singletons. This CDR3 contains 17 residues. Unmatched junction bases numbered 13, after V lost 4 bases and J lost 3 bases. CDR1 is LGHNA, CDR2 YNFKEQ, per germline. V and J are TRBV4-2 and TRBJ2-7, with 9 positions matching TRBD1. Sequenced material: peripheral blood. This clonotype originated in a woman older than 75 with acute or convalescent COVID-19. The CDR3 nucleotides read TGTGCCAGCAGCCGACAAAGGGGACAGGGATGGATCTACGAGCAGTACTTC. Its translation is CASSRQRGQGWIYEQYF.